The next 26 T cell receptor beta chains were all read from a single sample in a study of T cells in Graves' hyperthyroidism and ophthalmopathy. Amplified regions were TCR beta CDR3 sequences from RNA transcripts. Initially, a first-round RT-PCR of the TCR CDR3 employed the HTBI primer set. TCRdb used MiXCR to reprocess the multiplex PCR reads, holding one entry per CDR3 protein. This table has some 600,000 distinct CDR3 sequences, approximately 15% appearing once. The sequencing input was blood. The receptors stem from a woman in her thirties with Graves' hyperthyroidism that later progressed to Graves' ophthalmopathy.

This clonotype was observed at least ten times. The chain recombines TRBV30 with TRBJ2-1, with a tentative D call TRBD1 (6 bases). The V gene's germline CDR1 is GTSNPN and CDR2 SVGIG (reference sequence). With 7 bases removed from V and 7 bases from J, the gap between germline ends came to 8 bases. This CDR3 is built from 10 residues. The DNA for the CDR3 is TGTGCCTTTCAGGGGAATGAGCAGTTCTTC. Translation: CAFQGNEQFF. Looking up the rest from reference TRBV30 and TRBJ2-1 gives the full variable domain: SQTIHQWPATLVQPVGSPLSLECTVEGTSNPNLYWYRQAAGRGLQLLFYSVGIGQISSEVPQNLSASRPQDRQFILSSKKLLLSDSGFYLCAFQGNEQFFGPGTRLTVL.

This clonotype has just a few counts. This chain uses TRBV7-9 with TRBJ2-7, with D unresolved. Germline V gene lookup returns CDR1 SEHNR and CDR2 FQNEAQ (reference sequence). CDR3 length: 13 residues. Trimming removed 3 bases from V and 5 bases from J, with 11 bases in between. CDR3 in amino acids: CASSFVGINEQYF. CDR3 nucleotides: TGTGCCAGCAGCTTTGTAGGAATCAACGAGCAGTACTTC. Variable domain in full (rest from reference TRBV7-9 and TRBJ2-7): DTGVSQNPRHKITKRGQNVTFRCDPISEHNRLYWYRQTLGQGPEFLTYFQNEAQLEKSRLLSDRFSAERPKGSFSTLEIQRTEQGDSAMYLCASSFVGINEQYFGPGTRLTVT.

A few counts support this clonotype. The CDR3 DNA reads TGTGCCAGCAGTGAGAGAGGACAGTTGCCCCACAATGAGCAGTTCTTC. As protein: CASSERGQLPHNEQFF. V usage is TRBV6-1 and J usage is TRBJ2-1; a weak D match, TRBD1 (6 bases). This CDR3 spans 16 amino acids. The V end was cut by 3 bases, the J end by 5 bases, with 17 bases between. Germline-derived CDR1 and CDR2 are MNHNS and SASEGT.

This clonotype appeared a few times. This chain joins TRBV20-1 and TRBJ2-7; 13 nucleotides align to TRBD2. The CDR3 loop spans 15 amino acids. Germline V lookup: CDR1 DFQATT, CDR2 SNEGSKA (reference sequence). J gave up 1 base and V 5 bases, and 5 bases lay outside the gene matches. CDR3 sequence reads: CSADQGLAGSYEQYF. The CDR3 DNA is TGCAGTGCTGACCAGGGACTAGCGGGGTCCTACGAGCAGTACTTC.

The chain recombines TRBV7-3 with TRBJ2-2; perhaps TRBD1 as D (5 bases). The CDR3 runs 14 residues. Trimming cost V 1 base and J 3 bases, with 6 bases left between them. In germline, CDR1 is SGHTA, CDR2 FQGTGA. In DNA, the CDR3 is TGTGCCAGCAGCTTAAGGGGCGACACCGGGGAGCTGTTTTTT. It encodes CASSLRGDTGELFF.

At least ten counts were recorded for this clonotype. The chain recombines TRBV11-1 with TRBJ2-7; 8 bases match TRBD2. CDR3 length: 14 amino acids. Germline loops: CDR1 SGHAT, CDR2 FQDESV (reference sequence). Germline trimming cut 3 bases from V and 5 bases from J; bases unmatched to any gene: 6. The chain's CDR3 is CASSLSGLAHEQYF. The CDR3 nucleotides read TGTGCCAGCAGCTTGAGCGGACTAGCTCACGAGCAGTACTTC.

This clonotype has a single count. A much larger clone sits a single nucleotide away, making a read error possible. This chain links TRBV5-1 with TRBJ2-3; D possibly corresponds to TRBD1 (5 bases). Germline V gene lookup returns CDR1 SGHRS and CDR2 YFSETQ. This CDR3 spans 14 amino acids. CDR3 bases: TGCGCCAGCAGCTCCCGGACAAACACAGATACGCATTATTTT. It encodes CASSSRTNTDTHYF. Together with reference TRBV5-1 and TRBJ2-3, the CDR3 gives the full variable domain: KAGVTQTPRYLIKTRGQQVTLSCSPISGHRSVSWYQQTPGQGLQFLFEYFSETQRNKGNFPGRFSGRQFSNSRSEMNVSTLELGDSALYLCASSSRTNTDTHYFGPGTRLTVL.

Many counts were recorded for this clonotype. The genes are TRBV7-8 and TRBJ1-5; possible D gene TRBD1, 5 bases. The CDR3 has 15 amino acids. V was trimmed by 5 bases and J by 0 bases, leaving 11 bases between them. Germline assignment: CDR1 SGHVS and CDR2 FQNEAQ. CDR3 residues: CASSPSDSSNQPQHF. The DNA for the CDR3 is TGTGCCAGCAGCCCTTCCGACAGTAGCAATCAGCCCCAGCATTTT.

The sample holds many counts of this clonotype. This sequence joins TRBV10-3 and TRBJ2-3, with D perhaps assigned TRBD1 or TRBD2 (6 bases each). CDR1 ENHRY and CDR2 SYGVKD come from the germline V gene. The CDR3 loop spans 14 amino acids. V was shortened by 8 bases and J by 0 bases, with 12 bases between the two germline ends. CDR3 in amino acids: CAIGGQGSTDTQYF. The CDR3 nucleotides are TGTGCCATCGGAGGGCAGGGGAGCACAGATACGCAGTATTTT.

A few counts support this clonotype. The chain carries TRBV24-1 and TRBJ2-3, with D unresolved. V was pared by 12 bases and J by 6 bases, with 15 bases between. CDR1 and CDR2 from the germline V gene are KGHDR and SFDVKD. This CDR3 comprises 12 residues. The CDR3 bases are TGTGCCGCCGGGTCAGTAGGTGATACGCAGTATTTT. Its protein product is CAAGSVGDTQYF.

This clonotype was recorded many times. This rearrangement joins TRBV6-5 to TRBJ1-1, with 9 bases that match TRBD1. The germline V gene encodes CDR1 MNHEY and CDR2 SVGAGI. The CDR3 is 14 residues long. The V and J ends lost 2 bases and 5 bases, in that order; junction bases with no gene match: 3. CDR3 nucleotide sequence: TGTGCCAGCAGTTACCGGACAGGGGAAACTGAAGCTTTCTTT. Translation: CASSYRTGETEAFF.

Regarding this clonotype: It may be a read error: a sequence one base away is much more abundant. The genes are TRBV5-1 and TRBJ2-3; TRBD1 agrees at 8 bases. Germline lookup yields CDR1 SGHRS and CDR2 YFSETQ. The length of the CDR3 is 14 residues. The CDR3 region is CANSPGQGIDTQYF. CDR3 DNA sequence: TGCGCCAACAGCCCAGGACAGGGAATAGATACGCAGTATTTT.

Notes on this clonotype: The missing conserved phenylalanine or tryptophan at the end of this CDR3 makes a read error likely. The J gene is TRBJ2-2, the V gene TRBV7-2; D might be TRBD1 (6 bases). This CDR3 is built from 14 residues. The V and J ends lost 4 bases and 3 bases respectively, with 9 bases between them. Germline V CDR1 and CDR2: SGHTA, FQGNSA. DNA of the CDR3: TGTGCCAGCAGCTCCTCAGGGGACACCGGGGAGCTGTTTTCT. It yields the protein CASSSSGDTGELFS.

This clonotype was recorded many times. The J gene is TRBJ2-7, the V gene TRBV10-3, with 8 bases lining up with TRBD2. The CDR3 spans 15 residues. Germline loops: CDR1 ENHRY, CDR2 SYGVKD. The J segment lost 0 bases and the V segment lost 4 bases, leaving 5 bases of the junction unmatched. The CDR3 loop reads CAISAGSGDSYEQYF. Written as DNA, the CDR3 is TGTGCCATCAGTGCGGGTAGCGGGGACTCCTACGAGCAGTACTTC.

This clonotype appeared many times. The V call is TRBV15, the J call TRBJ1-1, with a possible D match to TRBD1 (6 bases). V lost 3 bases and J lost 1, with 12 bases in between. Germline V gives CDR1 LNHNV, CDR2 YYDKDF (reference sequence). The length of the CDR3 is 15 residues. CDR3 loop: CATSSKRDKNTEAFF. CDR3 bases: TGTGCCACCAGCAGTAAGAGGGACAAGAACACTGAAGCTTTCTTT. The full variable domain, with the rest looked up from reference TRBV15 and TRBJ1-1, is DAMVIQNPRYQVTQFGKPVTLSCSQTLNHNVMYWYQQKSSQAPKLLFHYYDKDFNNEADTPDNFQSRRPNTSFCFLDIRSPGLGDTAMYLCATSSKRDKNTEAFFGQGTRLTVV.

This clonotype was observed at least ten times. The chain links TRBV9 to TRBJ1-2; tentatively, D is TRBD1 (5 bases). The length of the CDR3 is 14 residues. The germline gives CDR1 SGDLS, CDR2 YYNGEE. V lost 3 bases, J lost 6 bases, and 15 bases lay in between. As DNA, the CDR3 is TGTGCCAGCAGCGCAGGAACTCCAGGGCATGGCTACACCTTC. Translated: CASSAGTPGHGYTF.

This clonotype has a count of ten or more. J is TRBJ2-7 and V is TRBV9; 11 positions match TRBD2. V lost 0 bases, J lost 6 bases, and 5 bases stayed unmatched. Germline assignment: CDR1 SGDLS and CDR2 YYNGEE. There are 15 residues in the CDR3. The CDR3 DNA reads TGTGCCAGCAGCGTAGGTAGCGGGAGGGCCGTCGAGCAGTACTTC. Translation: CASSVGSGRAVEQYF.

V is TRBV5-6 and J is TRBJ1-1; no clear D. With 4 bases removed from V and 6 bases from J, the gap between germline ends came to 13 bases. CDR3 length: 13 residues. Germline CDR1 reads SGHDT; CDR2 reads YYEEEE. The CDR3 reads CASSRGGGAEAFF. CDR3 nucleotides: TGTGCCAGCAGCCGAGGTGGCGGTGCTGAAGCTTTCTTT. Full variable domain (outside the CDR3, taken from reference TRBV5-6 and TRBJ1-1): DAGVTQSPTHLIKTRGQQVTLRCSPKSGHDTVSWYQQALGQGPQFIFQYYEEEERQRGNFPDRFSGHQFPNYSSELNVNALLLGDSALYLCASSRGGGAEAFFGQGTRLTVV.

This chain's CDR3 is CASRGDSSEQFF. The CDR3 DNA reads TGTGCCAGCAGGGGGGACAGCAGTGAGCAGTTCTTC. This chain links TRBV2 with TRBJ2-1; 7 nucleotides align to TRBD1. Germline CDR1 reads SNHLY; CDR2 reads FYNNEI. CDR3 length equals 12 residues. The J segment lost 9 bases and the V segment lost 6 bases, leaving 5 bases of the junction unmatched. The variable domain in full, completed from reference TRBV2 and TRBJ2-1, reads EPEVTQTPSHQVTQMGQEVILRCVPISNHLYFYWYRQILGQKVEFLVSFYNNEISEKSEIFDDQFSVERPDGSNFTLKIRSTKLEDSAMYFCASRGDSSEQFFGPGTRLTVL.

This clonotype was seen at least ten times. V is TRBV6-2 or TRBV6-3 and J is TRBJ1-2; D may be TRBD1 (5 bases). Germline V lookup: CDR1 MNHEY, CDR2 SVGEGT. CDR3 size: 16 residues. The V end lost 2 bases, the J end lost 2 bases, and 15 bases lay between the germline ends. In nucleotides, the CDR3 is TGTGCCAGCAGTTACGAAACAGGCTTGCTCAACTATGGCTACACCTTC. Translating gives CASSYETGLLNYGYTF.

This clonotype was seen a few times. V is TRBV7-8 and J is TRBJ2-1, with TRBD2 matching 11 bases. V dropped 1 base and J dropped 6; count of bases not matched to a gene: 5. Germline-derived CDR1 and CDR2 are SGHVS and FQNEAQ. The CDR3 extends over 16 amino acids. The CDR3 protein is CASSLVSGLAGNEQFF. In nucleotides, the CDR3 is TGTGCCAGCAGCTTAGTTTCCGGACTAGCGGGCAATGAGCAGTTCTTC.

This clonotype was observed many times. The CDR3: CASMSLAGGKETQYF. For the CDR3, the DNA is TGTGCCAGCATGTCTCTAGCGGGAGGGAAAGAGACCCAGTACTTC. V is TRBV6-1 and J is TRBJ2-5; 12 bases line up with TRBD2. The CDR3 contains 15 residues. Germline V lookup: CDR1 MNHNS, CDR2 SASEGT. V was clipped by 7 bases and J by 3 bases; unmatched bases: 6.

The sample holds a few counts of this clonotype. This chain links TRBV4-2 with TRBJ2-7; 9 bases align to TRBD1. The CDR3 contains 17 residues. V trimming: 1 base; J trimming: 3 bases; junction bases outside the gene matches: 10. Germline V gene lookup returns CDR1 LGHNA and CDR2 YNFKEQ. The CDR3 region has the DNA TGTGCCAGCAGCCAAGTCGTTGACGGACAGGGGTTCTACGAGCAGTACTTC. This translates into CASSQVVDGQGFYEQYF.

This clonotype showed up just a few times. The chain recombines TRBV19 with TRBJ1-2; the match to TRBD1 covers 9 bases. Germline CDR1 reads LNHDA; CDR2 reads SQIVND (reference sequence). With V trimmed by 1 base and J by 0 bases, 6 bases remained unmatched. There are 17 residues in the CDR3. Here the CDR3 DNA reads TGTGCCAGTAGTATAGGAGGGGACAGGGCCCCTAACTATGGCTACACCTTC. This sequence encodes CASSIGGDRAPNYGYTF.

This clonotype appeared many times. The CDR3 DNA follows: TGTGCCAGCAGCCAAGGTGACAGCTATCAGCCCCAGCATTTT. Its translation: CASSQGDSYQPQHF. The chain couples TRBV3-1 to TRBJ1-5; tentatively, D is TRBD1 (5 bases). CDR1 is LGHDT and CDR2 is YNNKEL in the germline V gene (reference sequence). Trimming cost V 1 base and J 5 bases, with 9 bases left between them. This CDR3 spans 14 amino acids.

This clonotype has just a few counts. This rearrangement joins TRBV7-9 to TRBJ1-1; D perhaps matches TRBD1 (6 bases). Looked up from germline, CDR1 is SEHNR and CDR2 is FQNEAQ (reference sequence). Trimming shortened V by 6 bases and J by 2 bases, and 19 bases separated the two germline ends. The CDR3 length is 16 residues. In nucleotides, the CDR3 is TGTGCCAGCAGTCCAGGGGATCGGGGCCTAAACACTGAAGCTTTCTTT. This codes for CASSPGDRGLNTEAFF. The full variable domain, with the rest looked up from reference TRBV7-9 and TRBJ1-1, is DTGVSQNPRHKITKRGQNVTFRCDPISEHNRLYWYRQTLGQGPEFLTYFQNEAQLEKSRLLSDRFSAERPKGSFSTLEIQRTEQGDSAMYLCASSPGDRGLNTEAFFGQGTRLTVV.